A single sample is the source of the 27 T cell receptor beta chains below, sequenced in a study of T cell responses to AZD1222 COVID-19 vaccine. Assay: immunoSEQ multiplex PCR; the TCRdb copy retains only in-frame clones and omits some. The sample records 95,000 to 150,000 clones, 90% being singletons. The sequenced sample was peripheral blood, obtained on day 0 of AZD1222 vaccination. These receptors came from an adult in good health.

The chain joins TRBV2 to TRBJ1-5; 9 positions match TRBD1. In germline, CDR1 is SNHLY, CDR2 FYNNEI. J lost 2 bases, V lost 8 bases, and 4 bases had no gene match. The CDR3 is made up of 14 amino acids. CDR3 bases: TGTGCCAGCGGGGACAGGGTTGGCAATCAGCCCCAGCATTTT. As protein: CASGDRVGNQPQHF.

CDR3 sequence (DNA): TGTGCCAGCAGTTCCCCGGTCGGGGGAAACAAGAAAGCTTTCTTT. It codes for CASSSPVGGNKKAFF. The gene calls are TRBV27 and TRBJ1-1, with a weak D call TRBD1 (5 bases). CDR1 is MNHEY, CDR2 SMNVEV, per germline (reference sequence). Trimming shortened V by 4 bases and J by 9 bases, and 21 bases separated the two germline ends. This CDR3 is 15 amino acids long.

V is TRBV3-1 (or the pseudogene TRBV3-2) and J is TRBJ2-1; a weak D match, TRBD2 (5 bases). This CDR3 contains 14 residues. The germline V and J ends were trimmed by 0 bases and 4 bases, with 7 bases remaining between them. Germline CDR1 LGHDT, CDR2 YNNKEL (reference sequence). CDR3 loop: CASSQDGGYNEQFF. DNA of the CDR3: TGTGCCAGCAGCCAAGACGGAGGTTACAATGAGCAGTTCTTC.

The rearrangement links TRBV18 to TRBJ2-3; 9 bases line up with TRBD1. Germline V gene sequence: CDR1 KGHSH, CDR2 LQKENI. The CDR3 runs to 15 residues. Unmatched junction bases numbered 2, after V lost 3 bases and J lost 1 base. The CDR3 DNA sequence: TGTGCCAGCTCACCCTGGACAGGGGGCACAGATACGCAGTATTTT. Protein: CASSPWTGGTDTQYF.

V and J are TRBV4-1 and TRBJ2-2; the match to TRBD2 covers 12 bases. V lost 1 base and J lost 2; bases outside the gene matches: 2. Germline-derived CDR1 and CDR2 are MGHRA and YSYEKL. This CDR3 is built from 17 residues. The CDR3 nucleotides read TGCGCCAGCAGCCAAGCTAGCGGGAGGGCCAACACCGGGGAGCTGTTTTTT. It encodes CASSQASGRANTGELFF.

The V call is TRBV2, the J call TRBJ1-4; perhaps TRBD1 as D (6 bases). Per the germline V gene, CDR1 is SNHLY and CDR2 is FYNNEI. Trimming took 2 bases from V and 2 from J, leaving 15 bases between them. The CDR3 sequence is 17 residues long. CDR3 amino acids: CASSEIVQGLTNEKLFF. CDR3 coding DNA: TGTGCCAGCAGTGAAATCGTTCAGGGGCTCACTAATGAAAAACTGTTTTTT.

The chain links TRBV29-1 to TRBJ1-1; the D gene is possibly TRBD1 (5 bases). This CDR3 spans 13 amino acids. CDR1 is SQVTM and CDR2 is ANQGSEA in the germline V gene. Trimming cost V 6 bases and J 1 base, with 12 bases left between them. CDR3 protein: CSVWDGTNTEAFF. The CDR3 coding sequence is TGCAGCGTATGGGACGGCACGAACACTGAAGCTTTCTTT.

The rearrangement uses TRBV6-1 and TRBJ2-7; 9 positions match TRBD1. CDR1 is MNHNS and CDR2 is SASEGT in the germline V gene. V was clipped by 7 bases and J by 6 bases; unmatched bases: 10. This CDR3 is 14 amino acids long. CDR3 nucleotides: TGTGCCAGCAAGACAAACAGGGGGCCTCCCGAGCAGTACTTC. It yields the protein CASKTNRGPPEQYF.

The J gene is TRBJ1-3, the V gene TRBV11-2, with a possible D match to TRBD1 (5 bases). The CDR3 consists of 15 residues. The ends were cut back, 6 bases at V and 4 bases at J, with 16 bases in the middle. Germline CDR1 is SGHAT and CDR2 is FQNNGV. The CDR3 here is CASSSRGVSGNTIYF. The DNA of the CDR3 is TGTGCCAGCAGTTCCCGGGGGGTGTCAGGAAACACCATATATTTT.

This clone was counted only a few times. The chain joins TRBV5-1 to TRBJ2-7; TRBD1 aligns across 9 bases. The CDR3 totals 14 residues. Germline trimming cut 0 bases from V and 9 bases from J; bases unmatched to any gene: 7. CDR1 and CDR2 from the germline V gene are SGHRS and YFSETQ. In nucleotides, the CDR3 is TGCGCCAGCAGCTTGGGGGACAGGGTCAGTCGGCAGTACTTC. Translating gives CASSLGDRVSRQYF.

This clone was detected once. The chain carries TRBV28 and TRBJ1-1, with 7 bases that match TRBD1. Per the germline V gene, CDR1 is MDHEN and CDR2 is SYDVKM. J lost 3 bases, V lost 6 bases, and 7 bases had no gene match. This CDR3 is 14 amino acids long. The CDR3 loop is CASRPPTGHTEAFF. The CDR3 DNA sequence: TGTGCCAGCAGGCCGCCGACAGGGCACACTGAAGCTTTCTTT.

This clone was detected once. The CDR3 DNA sequence: TGCGCCAGCAGCCAAGATTTATACAGAAACACTGAAGCTTTCTTT. Its protein product is CASSQDLYRNTEAFF. This chain connects TRBV4-3 to TRBJ1-1, with D hard to call. The CDR3 runs 15 residues. Trimming stripped 0 bases from V and 2 bases from J, with 10 bases between. CDR1 is LGHNA and CDR2 is YSLEER in the germline V gene.

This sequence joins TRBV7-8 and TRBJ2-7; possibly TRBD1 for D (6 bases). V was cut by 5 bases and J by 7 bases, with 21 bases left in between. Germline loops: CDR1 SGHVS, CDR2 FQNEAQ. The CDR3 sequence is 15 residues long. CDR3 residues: CASSPGAQPWGEQYF. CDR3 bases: TGTGCCAGCAGCCCAGGGGCCCAGCCGTGGGGGGAGCAGTACTTC.

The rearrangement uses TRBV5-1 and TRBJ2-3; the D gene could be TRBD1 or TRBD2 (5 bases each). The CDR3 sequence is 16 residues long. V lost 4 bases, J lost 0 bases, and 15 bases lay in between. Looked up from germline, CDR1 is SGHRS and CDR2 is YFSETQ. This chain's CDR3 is CASSGGGAGSTDTQYF. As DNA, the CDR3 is TGCGCCAGCAGCGGGGGTGGAGCAGGTAGCACAGATACGCAGTATTTT.

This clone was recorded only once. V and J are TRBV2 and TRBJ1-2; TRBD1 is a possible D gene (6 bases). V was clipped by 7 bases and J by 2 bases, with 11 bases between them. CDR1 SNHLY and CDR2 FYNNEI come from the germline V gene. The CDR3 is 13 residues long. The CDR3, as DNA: TGTGCCAGCACCCCGACAGGAAACTATGGCTACACCTTC. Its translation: CASTPTGNYGYTF. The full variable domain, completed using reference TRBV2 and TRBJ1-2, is EPEVTQTPSHQVTQMGQEVILRCVPISNHLYFYWYRQILGQKVEFLVSFYNNEISEKSEIFDDQFSVERPDGSNFTLKIRSTKLEDSAMYFCASTPTGNYGYTFGSGTRLTVV.

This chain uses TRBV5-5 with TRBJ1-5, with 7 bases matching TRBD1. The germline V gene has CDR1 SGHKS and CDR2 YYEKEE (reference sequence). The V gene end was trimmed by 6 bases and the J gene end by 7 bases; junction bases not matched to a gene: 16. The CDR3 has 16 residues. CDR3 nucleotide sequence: TGTGCCAGCACCACTGGATTAGGGGGCGCAGGGCAGCCCCAGCATTTT. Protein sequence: CASTTGLGGAGQPQHF.

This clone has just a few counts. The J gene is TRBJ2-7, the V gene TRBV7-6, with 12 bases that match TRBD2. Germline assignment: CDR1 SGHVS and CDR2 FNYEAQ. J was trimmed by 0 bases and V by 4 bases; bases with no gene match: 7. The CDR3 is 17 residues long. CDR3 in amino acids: CASSSGLAGRLSYEQYF. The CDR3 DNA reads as TGTGCCAGCAGCTCAGGACTAGCGGGAAGACTCTCCTACGAGCAGTACTTC.

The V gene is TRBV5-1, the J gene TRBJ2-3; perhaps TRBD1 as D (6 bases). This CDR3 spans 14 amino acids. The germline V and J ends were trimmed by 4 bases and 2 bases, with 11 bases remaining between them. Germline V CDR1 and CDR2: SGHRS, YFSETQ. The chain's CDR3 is CASSPGHFTDTQYF. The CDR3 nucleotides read TGCGCCAGCAGCCCGGGACACTTCACAGATACGCAGTATTTT.

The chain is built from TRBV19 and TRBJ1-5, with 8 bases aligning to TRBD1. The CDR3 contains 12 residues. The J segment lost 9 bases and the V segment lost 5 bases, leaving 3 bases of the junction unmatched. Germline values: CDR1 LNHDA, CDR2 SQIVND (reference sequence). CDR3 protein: CASSSTGGPQHF. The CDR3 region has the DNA TGTGCCAGTAGTTCTACAGGGGGGCCCCAGCATTTT.

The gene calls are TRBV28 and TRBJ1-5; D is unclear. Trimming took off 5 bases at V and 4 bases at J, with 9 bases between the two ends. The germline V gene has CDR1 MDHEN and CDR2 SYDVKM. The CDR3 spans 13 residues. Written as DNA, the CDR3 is TGTGCCAGCAGTATTACACTGAATCAGCCCCAGCATTTT. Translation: CASSITLNQPQHF.

The CDR3 sequence: CASSLARISGRPRTDTQYF. CDR3 in DNA: TGTGCCAGCAGCTTAGCTCGGATTAGCGGGAGGCCTCGCACAGATACGCAGTATTTT. The V gene is TRBV7-9, the J gene TRBJ2-3; 10 positions agree with TRBD2. With V trimmed by 0 bases and J by 1 base, 10 bases remained unmatched. CDR1 is SEHNR and CDR2 is FQNEAQ in the germline V gene (reference sequence). CDR3 length: 19 residues.

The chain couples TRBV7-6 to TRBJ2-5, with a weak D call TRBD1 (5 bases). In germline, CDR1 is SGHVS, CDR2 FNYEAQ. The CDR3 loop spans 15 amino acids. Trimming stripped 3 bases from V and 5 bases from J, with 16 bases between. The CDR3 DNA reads TGTGCCAGCAGCTTCACCCCAGGGTCGGAGGAGACCCAGTACTTC. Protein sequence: CASSFTPGSEETQYF.

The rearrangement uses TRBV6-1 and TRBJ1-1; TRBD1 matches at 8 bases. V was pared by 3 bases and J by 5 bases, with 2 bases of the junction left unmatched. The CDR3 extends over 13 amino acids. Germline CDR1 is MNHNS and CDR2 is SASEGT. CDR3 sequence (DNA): TGTGCCAGCAGTGACAGGGGGCGGACTGAAGCTTTCTTT. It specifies CASSDRGRTEAFF.

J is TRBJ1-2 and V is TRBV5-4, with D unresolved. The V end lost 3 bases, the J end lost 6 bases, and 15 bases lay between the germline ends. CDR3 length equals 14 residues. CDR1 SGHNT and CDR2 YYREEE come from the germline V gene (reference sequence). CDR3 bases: TGTGCCAGCAGCTCCACGGCCATTATCAATGGCTACACCTTC. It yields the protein CASSSTAIINGYTF.

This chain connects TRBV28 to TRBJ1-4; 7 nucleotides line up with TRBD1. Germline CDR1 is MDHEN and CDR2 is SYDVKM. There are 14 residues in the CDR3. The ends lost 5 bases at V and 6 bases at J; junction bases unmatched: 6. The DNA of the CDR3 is TGTGCCAGCAGTCCGACAGGGTCGGATGAAAAACTGTTTTTT. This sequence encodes CASSPTGSDEKLFF.

CDR3 residues: CASAAFGSYNEQFF. As DNA, the CDR3 is TGTGCCAGCGCGGCGTTTGGCTCCTACAATGAGCAGTTCTTC. The V call is TRBV13, the J call TRBJ2-1; D is unresolved. Deletions cut 8 bases from V and 0 bases from J, with 11 bases between. The CDR3 is 14 amino acids. The germline CDR1 and CDR2 sequences are PRHDT and FYEKMQ (reference sequence).

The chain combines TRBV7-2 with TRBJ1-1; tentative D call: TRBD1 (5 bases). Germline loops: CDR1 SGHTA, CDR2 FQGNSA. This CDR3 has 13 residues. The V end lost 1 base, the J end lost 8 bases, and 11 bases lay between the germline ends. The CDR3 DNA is TGTGCCAGCAGCTTAGTCCCAGGGAAGGAAGCTTTCTTT. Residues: CASSLVPGKEAFF.